This T cell receptor beta chain derives from a study of radiotherapy plus CTLA-4 blockade in lung cancer. Overall study results and limits: The best prediction of response reportedly came from early blood T cell clone dynamics, with interferon-beta. Radiotherapy with ipilimumab was followed by blood expansion of tumor-derived clones.

Sequencing used immunoSEQ multiplex PCR; TCRdb keeps in-frame clones, though not all of them. In the table there are about 35,000 clones, roughly 85% of which are singletons. Treatment of patients with chemo-refractory metastatic non-small-cell lung cancer consisted of focal radiation plus CTLA-4 blockade with ipilimumab. As to this clone: Its antigen is undetermined.

Germline assignment: CDR1 ENHRY and CDR2 SYGVKD. The CDR3 length is 16 residues. Trimming removed 0 bases from V and 0 bases from J, with 12 bases in between. The genes are TRBV10-3 and TRBJ2-7, with D uncertain. The sequences come from peripheral blood, collected from a patient treated with radiotherapy plus ipilimumab. The sequence was obtained from a human donor with non-small cell lung cancer who had stable disease on radiotherapy plus ipilimumab. CDR3: CAISESRKSSSYEQYF. CDR3 nucleotide sequence: TGTGCCATCAGTGAGTCGAGGAAGTCCAGCTCCTACGAGCAGTACTTC.